Each of the 24 T cell receptor beta chains below was sequenced from the same sample in a study of cytomegalovirus exposure and HLA in healthy donors. The table came from immunoSEQ multiplex PCR; TCRdb's copy has only in-frame clones and leaves some out. The sample records about 120,000 clones, more than 70% being singletons. The specimen was PBMCs. These receptors all stem from a man younger than 30 in good health and CMV-seronegative.

This chain connects TRBV28 to TRBJ1-4; 10 nucleotides line up with TRBD1. The CDR3 length is 18 residues. Losses at the gene ends were 5 bases for V and 8 bases for J; bases not matched to a gene: 17. From germline, CDR1 is MDHEN and CDR2 SYDVKM. The CDR3 spells CASSITWGQGNSWEKLFF. The CDR3 DNA sequence: TGTGCCAGCAGTATCACCTGGGGACAGGGGAACAGTTGGGAAAAACTGTTTTTT.

This chain links TRBV7-9 with TRBJ2-7; D perhaps matches TRBD1 (5 bases). The V end lost 5 bases, the J end lost 7 bases, and 9 bases lay between the germline ends. Germline CDR1 reads SEHNR; CDR2 reads FQNEAQ (reference sequence). The CDR3 is 11 residues long. The CDR3 sequence is CASSLQGEQYF. The CDR3, as DNA: TGTGCCAGCAGCCTTCAGGGAGAGCAGTACTTC.

A single count supports this clone. This chain uses TRBV6-5 with TRBJ1-2, with 9 positions matching TRBD1. The CDR3 consists of 15 residues. Losses at the gene ends were 6 bases for V and 8 bases for J; bases not matched to a gene: 13. Looked up from germline, CDR1 is MNHEY and CDR2 is SVGAGI. CDR3 protein: CASSIIRTGVEGYTF. The CDR3 bases are TGTGCCAGCAGCATTATCCGGACAGGGGTGGAGGGCTACACCTTC.

This chain joins TRBV15 and TRBJ1-3, with TRBD1 identical over 8 bases. Germline V lookup: CDR1 LNHNV, CDR2 YYDKDF (reference sequence). J gave up 0 bases and V 0 bases, and 7 bases lay outside the gene matches. The CDR3 consists of 18 residues. In nucleotides, the CDR3 is TGTGCCACCAGCAGAGACATACAGGGGGAGTCCTCTGGAAACACCATATATTTT. Translating gives CATSRDIQGESSGNTIYF. Complete variable domain (other parts from reference TRBV15 and TRBJ1-3): DAMVIQNPRYQVTQFGKPVTLSCSQTLNHNVMYWYQQKSSQAPKLLFHYYDKDFNNEADTPDNFQSRRPNTSFCFLDIRSPGLGDTAMYLCATSRDIQGESSGNTIYFGEGSWLTVV.

The rearrangement joins TRBV6-6 to TRBJ1-1, with TRBD1 matching over 12 bases. Germline V gene sequence: CDR1 MNHNY, CDR2 SVGAGI (reference sequence). V trimming: 2 bases; J trimming: 2 bases; junction bases outside the gene matches: 3. CDR3 length equals 16 residues. CDR3 coding DNA: TGTGCCAGCAGTTACACGGGACAGGGGGCTAACACTGAAGCTTTCTTT. Residues: CASSYTGQGANTEAFF.

The chain carries TRBV5-4 and TRBJ2-1; perhaps TRBD2 as D (5 bases). Per germline, CDR1 SGHNT and CDR2 YYREEE (reference sequence). This CDR3 is 16 amino acids long. V was cut by 3 bases and J by 4 bases, with 17 bases left in between. This chain's CDR3 is CASSYGLERIYNEQFF. The CDR3 DNA is TGTGCCAGCAGCTACGGTTTAGAGCGGATTTACAATGAGCAGTTCTTC.

This clone came up once. The V gene is TRBV5-1, the J gene TRBJ2-3, with a weak D call TRBD2 (5 bases). The V end was cut by 3 bases, the J end by 2 bases, with 13 bases between. Germline lookup yields CDR1 SGHRS and CDR2 YFSETQ. CDR3 length equals 15 residues. The CDR3 coding sequence is TGCGCCAGCAGCTACGAGCGACGGGACACAGATACGCAGTATTTT. Translating gives CASSYERRDTDTQYF.

The chain carries TRBV14 and TRBJ1-1; D call uncertain. The CDR3 is 13 residues long. The germline CDR1 and CDR2 sequences are SGHDN and FVKESK. V was pared by 0 bases and J by 11 bases, with 13 bases between. CDR3 amino acids: CASSQEMSLRAFF. The CDR3 DNA reads TGTGCCAGCAGCCAAGAAATGAGTTTGAGGGCTTTCTTT.

The gene calls are TRBV5-6 and TRBJ1-1; no definite D call. Trimming cost V 0 bases and J 5 bases, with 17 bases left between them. The CDR3 is 16 amino acids. Germline-derived CDR1 and CDR2 are SGHDT and YYEEEE. CDR3 in amino acids: CASSLGTSGSGTEAFF. The CDR3 DNA sequence: TGTGCCAGCAGCTTGGGTACCTCGGGGTCTGGTACTGAAGCTTTCTTT. Using reference TRBV5-6 and TRBJ1-1 for the parts outside the CDR3, the full variable domain is DAGVTQSPTHLIKTRGQQVTLRCSPKSGHDTVSWYQQALGQGPQFIFQYYEEEERQRGNFPDRFSGHQFPNYSSELNVNALLLGDSALYLCASSLGTSGSGTEAFFGQGTRLTVV.

This clone has just one count. The genes are TRBV7-9 and TRBJ1-1, with 12 bases lining up with TRBD1. Germline CDR1 is SEHNR and CDR2 is FQNEAQ (reference sequence). This CDR3 is built from 18 residues. The J segment lost 2 bases and the V segment lost 2 bases, leaving 9 bases of the junction unmatched. The CDR3 DNA is TGTGCCAGCAGCTTAAGGGACAGGGGGCTGAAGCATAACACTGAAGCTTTCTTT. This codes for CASSLRDRGLKHNTEAFF. Full variable domain (rest looked up from reference TRBV7-9 and TRBJ1-1): DTGVSQNPRHKITKRGQNVTFRCDPISEHNRLYWYRQTLGQGPEFLTYFQNEAQLEKSRLLSDRFSAERPKGSFSTLEIQRTEQGDSAMYLCASSLRDRGLKHNTEAFFGQGTRLTVV.

V is TRBV7-6 and J is TRBJ2-2; the match to TRBD2 covers 16 bases. With V trimmed by 5 bases and J by 3 bases, 3 bases remained unmatched. CDR3 size: 17 residues. CDR1 SGHVS and CDR2 FNYEAQ come from the germline V gene. The CDR3 spells CASSPGLAGGHTGELFF. The CDR3 DNA reads as TGTGCCAGCAGCCCGGGACTAGCGGGAGGGCACACCGGGGAGCTGTTTTTT.

This clone was seen only a few times. This rearrangement joins TRBV10-3 to TRBJ2-3; tentatively, D is TRBD1 (5 bases). V lost 10 bases and J lost 4, with 9 bases in between. CDR3 length: 11 residues. CDR1 is ENHRY, CDR2 SYGVKD, per germline. Here the CDR3 reads CANIGADTQYF. CDR3 DNA sequence: TGTGCCAACATAGGGGCAGATACGCAGTATTTT.

V and J are TRBV2 and TRBJ2-3, with 12 bases matching TRBD2. Germline trimming cut 1 base from V and 5 bases from J; bases unmatched to any gene: 7. Germline CDR1 and CDR2: SNHLY and FYNNEI. The CDR3 runs to 17 residues. The CDR3 spells CASSEGPSGGARDTQYF. The DNA of the CDR3 is TGTGCCAGCAGTGAAGGGCCTAGCGGGGGGGCCAGAGATACGCAGTATTTT.

This chain uses TRBV2 with TRBJ1-4; 12 bases agree with TRBD1. V trimming: 3 bases; J trimming: 7 bases; junction bases outside the gene matches: 3. Per the germline V gene, CDR1 is SNHLY and CDR2 is FYNNEI. There are 15 residues in the CDR3. This chain's CDR3 is CASSEGQGAGEKLFF. The CDR3 DNA sequence: TGTGCCAGCAGTGAGGGACAGGGGGCGGGTGAAAAACTGTTTTTT.

The J gene is TRBJ2-1, the V gene TRBV27, with 11 bases identical to TRBD2. V gave up 5 bases and J gave up 3 bases; unmatched junction bases: 3. CDR1 is MNHEY, CDR2 SMNVEV, per germline (reference sequence). The CDR3 sequence is 15 residues long. CDR3 amino acids: CASSLGLAGYNEQFF. The CDR3, as DNA: TGTGCCAGCAGTCTCGGACTAGCGGGCTACAATGAGCAGTTCTTC.

The rearrangement links TRBV9 to TRBJ2-7; possibly TRBD2 for D (5 bases). CDR1 and CDR2 from the germline V gene are SGDLS and YYNGEE. V was trimmed by 0 bases and J by 3 bases, leaving 10 bases between them. CDR3 length: 14 residues. This CDR3 is CASSVGGSNYEQYF. CDR3 in DNA: TGTGCCAGCAGCGTAGGCGGGTCGAACTACGAGCAGTACTTC.

CDR3 coding DNA: TGTGCCAGCAGCCCATGGACAGACCGGGTCGGCTACACCTTC. Its protein product is CASSPWTDRVGYTF. J is TRBJ1-2 and V is TRBV7-2, with a weak D call TRBD1 (6 bases). Germline V gene lookup returns CDR1 SGHTA and CDR2 FQGNSA. V gave up 5 bases and J gave up 8 bases, with 18 bases separating them. This CDR3 region has 14 residues. Drawing the rest from reference TRBV7-2 and TRBJ1-2, the complete variable domain is GAGVSQSPSNKVTEKGKDVELRCDPISGHTALYWYRQSLGQGLEFLIYFQGNSAPDKSGLPSDRFSAERTGGSVSTLTIQRTQQEDSAVYLCASSPWTDRVGYTFGSGTRLTVV.

The chain employs TRBV2 and TRBJ1-1; D remains ambiguous. V lost 10 bases to trimming and J lost 11 bases, with 17 bases between them. Germline CDR1 is SNHLY and CDR2 is FYNNEI. CDR3 length: 11 amino acids. CDR3 bases: TGTGCCAACAGCCGGGATAGTGGGGCTTTCTTT. Encoded protein: CANSRDSGAFF.

The chain has TRBV5-1 and TRBJ1-2; weak D call: TRBD1 (5 bases). Germline V gene lookup returns CDR1 SGHRS and CDR2 YFSETQ. There are 13 residues in the CDR3. The V gene lost 4 bases and the J gene lost 8 bases, with 15 bases spanning the gap. For the CDR3, the DNA is TGCGCCAGCAGCCATATTTTGACAGACGGCTACACCTTC. It encodes CASSHILTDGYTF.

The V and J genes are TRBV19 and TRBJ2-7; D not resolved. The CDR3 loop spans 14 amino acids. CDR1 LNHDA and CDR2 SQIVND come from the germline V gene (reference sequence). V was clipped by 0 bases and J by 3 bases, with 9 bases between them. CDR3 protein: CASSIDRRRYEQYF. CDR3 in DNA: TGTGCCAGTAGTATAGATCGGCGGCGCTACGAGCAGTACTTC.

The chain links TRBV7-6 to TRBJ2-1; 8 bases are a match to TRBD1. Germline V gene sequence: CDR1 SGHVS, CDR2 FNYEAQ. The CDR3 consists of 16 residues. The trim removed 5 bases at V and 9 bases at J, leaving 15 bases unmatched. CDR3 DNA sequence: TGTGCCAGCAGCCAGCGTGTACCGACAGGGGTCGGTGAGCAGTTCTTC. Its protein is CASSQRVPTGVGEQFF.

The V call is TRBV4-1, the J call TRBJ2-7; 11 positions agree with TRBD2. In germline, CDR1 is MGHRA, CDR2 YSYEKL. With V trimmed by 2 bases and J by 4 bases, 4 bases remained unmatched. The CDR3 extends over 15 amino acids. This chain's CDR3 is CASSQRTSGYYEQYF. The CDR3, as DNA: TGCGCCAGCAGCCAACGGACTAGCGGGTATTACGAGCAGTACTTC.

Concerning this clone: An end of the junction differs from the germline gene, which may be a read error. CDR3 in amino acids: CASSLGGGFGEKLFF. DNA of the CDR3: TGTGCTAGCAGCCTCGGGGGGGGGTTCGGTGAAAAACTGTTTTTT. The V and J genes are TRBV7-7 and TRBJ1-4, with TRBD1 as a possible D gene (5 bases). CDR3 length: 15 amino acids. Germline lookup yields CDR1 SSHAT and CDR2 FNYEAQ (reference sequence).

This CDR3 is CASSPTENTEAFF. DNA for the CDR3: TGTGCCAGCAGTCCGACAGAAAACACTGAAGCTTTCTTT. The rearrangement links TRBV6-4 to TRBJ1-1, with D possibly being TRBD1 (5 bases). Germline CDR1 reads MRHNA; CDR2 reads SNTAGT. V was clipped by 5 bases and J by 2 bases, with 9 bases between them. This CDR3 spans 13 amino acids.